The present T cell receptor beta chain was sequenced within a study of identical twins. Study conclusions and caveats: Twin sharing of out-of-frame TCR alpha was underestimated by models in monozygotic pairs.

There were only healthy Caucasians among the donors. CDR3 size: 19 residues. V lost 4 bases to trimming and J lost 6 bases; unmatched junction nucleotides: 13. Germline V gene sequence: CDR1 LNHDA, CDR2 SQIVND (reference sequence). Each cDNA held unique molecular identifiers, and template switching gave it a universal primer site. From the 5' RACE reads, TCRdb called clonotypes with MiXCR, one entry per CDR3 protein. The sample consists of approximately 490,000 distinct CDR3 sequences, under 25% of them appearing once. In this sample, this clonotype turned up a few times. As yet, its antigen is unknown. These same records also appear under a second study, on yellow fever vaccine responses in identical twins.

The sequence was collected from a woman between 18 and 30 years old in good health. Sequences were obtained from CD4+ T cells sorted from blood. The rearrangement uses TRBV19 and TRBJ2-2; 14 positions match TRBD2. CDR3 sequence reads: CASSNRPTRLAGGSGELFF. CDR3 sequence (DNA): TGTGCCAGTAGTAACCGCCCCACCAGACTAGCGGGAGGGTCCGGGGAGCTGTTTTTT.